Listed below are T cell receptor beta chains from one sample, sequenced in a study of T-cell memory formation after mild COVID-19. TCRdb redid the calling of the 5' RACE reads with MiXCR, one entry per CDR3 protein. The table lists under 700,000 distinct CDR3 sequences, 20% of them singletons, with around 12% in the top ten. The specimen sequenced was PBMCs or a T cell subset sorted from them (not recorded which). The source is an adult woman who had mild COVID-19 (a few samples of this study predate the infection). Cell type and time point are not known. Both conserved end residues are part of each CDR3. D genes are given only for firm matches. Size is stated for part of the rows, as once, few or many counts, or as a class when the clone is expanded.

D	V	J	size	CDR3	DNA
TRBD1	TRBV5-1	TRBJ1-1	few	CASSFGGQGINTEAFF	TGCGCCAGCAGCTTCGGGGGACAGGGGATAAACACTGAAGCTTTCTTT
TRBD1	TRBV11-3	TRBJ2-3	few	CASSSAGQGRSDTQYF	TGTGCCAGCAGCTCGGCGGGACAGGGCCGATCAGATACGCAGTATTTT
TRBD1	TRBV6-1	TRBJ2-7	.	CASSGPGTGGGYEQYF	TGTGCCAGCAGTGGACCTGGGACAGGGGGCGGATACGAGCAGTACTTC
TRBD1	TRBV29-1	TRBJ2-5	.	CSVWNRGYYF	TGCAGCGTTTGGAACAGGGGGTATTACTTC
TRBD1	TRBV20-1	TRBJ2-7	many	CSARDSPGTGGREQYF	TGCAGTGCTAGAGATTCCCCCGGGACAGGGGGTCGAGAGCAGTACTTC
TRBD1	TRBV7-8	TRBJ2-6	few	CASSLGTSGQLFLSGANVLTF	TGTGCCAGCAGCTTAGGTACGTCGGGACAGCTCTTCCTCTCTGGGGCCAACGTCCTGACTTTC
.	TRBV9	TRBJ1-2	.	CASSVEGVGGYTF	TGTGCCAGCAGCGTAGAGGGAGTGGGGGGCTACACCTTC
TRBD2	TRBV20-1	TRBJ2-3	few	CSANPAGEPDTQYF	TGCAGTGCTAACCCAGCGGGAGAACCAGATACGCAGTATTTT
.	TRBV4-2	TRBJ2-2	few	CASSQGGGAAGELFF	TGTGCCAGCAGCCAAGGCGGAGGGGCCGCCGGGGAGCTGTTTTTT
TRBD2	TRBV4-3	TRBJ2-3	.	CASSQDHTSGSADTQYF	TGCGCCAGCAGCCAAGATCACACTAGCGGGAGTGCAGATACGCAGTATTTT
TRBD1	TRBV4-1	TRBJ2-7	few	CASSLETGEMEQYF	TGCGCCAGCAGCCTCGAGACAGGGGAGATGGAGCAGTACTTC
.	TRBV9	TRBJ2-3	.	CASSSGLGDTDTQYF	TGTGCCAGCAGCTCGGGACTTGGGGACACAGATACGCAGTATTTT
.	TRBV7-2	TRBJ2-2	.	CASSSVPMGGTGELFF	TGTGCCAGCAGCTCCGTTCCTATGGGGGGCACCGGGGAGCTGTTTTTT
.	TRBV10-3	TRBJ1-2	.	CAISESPVATITYGYTF	TGTGCCATCAGTGAGTCCCCCGTCGCGACAATTACCTATGGCTACACCTTC
.	TRBV27	TRBJ2-5	.	CASSRTFQETQYF	TGTGCCAGCAGCAGGACTTTCCAAGAGACCCAGTACTTC
.	TRBV20-1	TRBJ1-1	few	CSAREDMRRSTEAFF	TGCAGTGCTAGAGAAGATATGCGTCGGTCCACTGAAGCTTTCTTT
.	TRBV7-2	TRBJ2-5	many	CASSLGRTKETQYF	TGTGCCAGCAGCTTGGGGCGGACAAAAGAGACCCAGTACTTC
.	TRBV7-2	TRBJ2-1	.	CASSLVVEQFF	TGTGCCAGCAGCTTAGTTGTTGAGCAGTTCTTC
.	TRBV2	TRBJ2-1	few	CASNKRGGSSYNEQFF	TGTGCCAGCAATAAAAGGGGTGGGAGCTCCTACAATGAGCAGTTCTTC
.	TRBV2	TRBJ2-7	.	CASSFEGSYEQYF	TGTGCCAGCAGTTTTGAAGGCTCCTACGAGCAGTACTTC
.	TRBV24-1	TRBJ1-1	.	CATSLGQNTEAFF	TGTGCCACCAGTTTGGGCCAGAACACTGAAGCTTTCTTT
TRBD2	TRBV5-1	TRBJ2-7	.	CASSWTSDLTYEQYF	TGCGCCAGCAGCTGGACTAGCGACCTCACCTACGAGCAGTACTTC
TRBD1	TRBV4-1	TRBJ2-2	few	CASSHPQGEHTGELFF	TGCGCCAGCAGCCACCCACAGGGGGAACACACCGGGGAGCTGTTTTTT
TRBD1	TRBV5-5	TRBJ1-1	few	CASSLSLTGGTEAFF	TGTGCCAGCAGTCTTAGCCTTACAGGGGGCACTGAAGCTTTCTTT
TRBD2	TRBV24-1	TRBJ2-1	few	CATSDLASGAYNEQFF	TGTGCCACCAGTGATTTGGCCAGCGGGGCGTACAATGAGCAGTTCTTC
TRBD1	TRBV20-1	TRBJ2-7	many	CSAKPGTGIYEQYF	TGCAGTGCTAAACCCGGGACAGGGATCTACGAGCAGTACTTC
.	TRBV7-9	TRBJ1-3	.	CASSSGSGGNTIYF	TGTGCCAGCAGCTCAGGGTCGGGTGGAAACACCATATATTTT
.	TRBV20-1	TRBJ1-1	few	CSAGKEGGNTEAFF	TGCAGTGCTGGGAAGGAGGGTGGGAACACTGAAGCTTTCTTT
.	TRBV18	TRBJ1-3	few	CASSLTENSGNTIYF	TGTGCCAGCTCACTCACGGAGAACTCTGGAAACACCATATATTTT
.	TRBV24-1	TRBJ2-6	.	CATSARSGANVLTF	TGTGCCACCAGTGCCAGGTCTGGGGCCAACGTCCTGACTTTC
.	TRBV5-4	TRBJ1-1	.	CASSLDGTLNTEAFF	TGTGCCAGCAGCTTGGATGGGACATTGAACACTGAAGCTTTCTTT
.	TRBV7-9	TRBJ2-1	few	CASSSPGGAGDEQFF	TGTGCCAGCAGCTCTCCAGGGGGGGCCGGCGATGAGCAGTTCTTC
.	TRBV29-1	TRBJ2-2	.	CSVNGYTGELFF	TGCAGCGTAAACGGTTACACCGGGGAGCTGTTTTTT
.	TRBV24-1	TRBJ2-4	few	CATSDSLFGYIQYF	TGTGCCACCAGTGATTCCCTCTTCGGGTACATTCAGTACTTC
.	TRBV29-1	TRBJ2-7	.	CSVVAAYEQYF	TGCAGCGTTGTCGCAGCCTACGAGCAGTACTTC
TRBD2	TRBV10-3	TRBJ2-1	.	CAISVAGTSTNEQFF	TGTGCCATCAGTGTGGCCGGGACTAGTACCAATGAGCAGTTCTTC
.	TRBV7-2	TRBJ1-2	.	CASSLVGGLHGYTF	TGTGCCAGCAGCTTAGTAGGGGGTCTACATGGCTACACCTTC
TRBD1	TRBV19	TRBJ2-1	.	CASTRQGTYNEQFF	TGTGCCAGTACTCGACAGGGGACCTACAATGAGCAGTTCTTC
.	TRBV12-3/TRBV12-4	TRBJ2-5	few	CASSQDAQETQYF	TGTGCCAGCAGTCAAGACGCTCAAGAGACCCAGTACTTC
TRBD2	TRBV5-1	TRBJ2-5	few	CASVTGTSGMETQYF	TGCGCCAGCGTTACTGGGACTAGCGGGATGGAGACCCAGTACTTC
TRBD2	TRBV29-1	TRBJ2-3	.	CSVVRAGVTDTQYF	TGCAGCGTTGTGAGAGCGGGGGTCACAGATACGCAGTATTTT
TRBD2	TRBV7-2	TRBJ2-1	.	CASSVRGSEQFF	TGTGCCAGCAGCGTGCGGGGGAGTGAGCAGTTCTTC
.	TRBV25-1	TRBJ2-7	many	CASSIVGGGEQYF	TGTGCCAGCAGTATCGTGGGCGGTGGCGAGCAGTACTTC
TRBD2	TRBV25-1	TRBJ2-2	.	CASSSGGFTGELFF	TGTGCCAGCAGTAGCGGGGGGTTCACCGGGGAGCTGTTTTTT
TRBD2	TRBV15	TRBJ2-1	.	CATSTGASGRWDEQFF	TGTGCCACCAGCACGGGGGCTAGCGGGAGATGGGATGAGCAGTTCTTC
TRBD2	TRBV7-3	TRBJ2-1	.	CASSLRTSGLHSEQFF	TGTGCCAGCAGCTTACGGACTAGCGGTCTACACAGTGAGCAGTTCTTC
TRBD1	TRBV12-3/TRBV12-4	TRBJ1-1	.	CASSFRDRSHTEAFF	TGTGCCAGCAGCTTCCGGGACAGGAGCCACACTGAAGCTTTCTTT
TRBD2	TRBV12-3/TRBV12-4	TRBJ2-5	few	CASNPSGGEETQYF	TGTGCCAGCAACCCTAGCGGAGGGGAAGAGACCCAGTACTTC
.	TRBV15	TRBJ2-3	.	CATTRQPYSTDTQYF	TGTGCCACCACCCGGCAACCCTACAGCACAGATACGCAGTATTTT
.	TRBV12-3/TRBV12-4	TRBJ1-1	few	CASTPGGLTEERTEAFF	TGTGCCAGCACTCCTGGAGGACTGACAGAGGAGAGGACTGAAGCTTTCTTT
TRBD1	TRBV24-1	TRBJ1-6	.	CATSDFEFRPDRRQIYNSPLHF	TGTGCCACCAGTGATTTTGAATTCCGGCCGGACAGGAGACAAATTTATAATTCACCCCTCCACTTT
TRBD2	TRBV12-3/TRBV12-4	TRBJ2-3	few	CASSLEAGVGDTQYF	TGTGCCAGCAGCCTTGAGGCGGGGGTGGGAGATACGCAGTATTTT
.	TRBV5-1	TRBJ2-2	.	CASSEGRTDTGELFF	TGCGCCAGCAGCGAGGGGAGGACCGACACCGGGGAGCTGTTTTTT
TRBD1	TRBV28	TRBJ1-2	few	CASSSLRTGVGGYTF	TGTGCCAGCAGTTCCCTCCGGACAGGGGTGGGTGGCTACACCTTC
.	TRBV19	TRBJ1-4	few	CASSSYTATNEKLFF	TGTGCCAGTAGTTCATACACGGCAACTAATGAAAAACTGTTTTTT
.	TRBV7-6	TRBJ2-7	.	CASSLGGLNEQYF	TGTGCCAGCAGCTTAGGCGGCCTCAACGAGCAGTACTTC
TRBD2	TRBV6-5	TRBJ2-1	.	CASSGLAGERWEQFF	TGTGCCAGCAGTGGTTTAGCGGGAGAAAGATGGGAGCAGTTCTTC
.	TRBV11-2	TRBJ1-1	few	CASRQDVKKEAFF	TGTGCCAGCAGACAGGACGTAAAGAAAGAAGCTTTCTTT
.	TRBV19	TRBJ1-2	many	CASSSIPTVRTF	TGTGCCAGTAGTTCAATTCCGACGGTGAGAACCTTC